This TCR beta chain was observed in a study of blood T cell repertoires in COVID-19. Across the whole study: Material from acute and convalescent COVID-19 was sourced from the United States, Italy and Spain.

Trimming stripped 4 bases from V and 1 base from J, with 11 bases between. There are 15 residues in the CDR3. Germline lookup yields CDR1 KGHSY and CDR2 FQNENV. In the source study's methods: Amplification of reference gene primers provided the estimated nucleated cell counts. Method: immunoSEQ multiplex PCR; TCRdb's copy keeps in-frame clones and lacks some. For V, J and clone size, that table is used; D and trimming come from the DNA. The sample lists some 150,000 clones; over 75% were seen once. The V and J genes are TRBV16 and TRBJ1-5; unclear D gene. Sample: peripheral blood. The clonotype was recovered from a man between 60 and 75 years old with active or convalescent COVID-19. CDR3 sequence reads: CASSLWRMSNQPQHF. The CDR3 bases are TGTGCCAGCAGCCTATGGAGGATGAGCAATCAGCCCCAGCATTTT.